Shown below are 17 T cell receptor beta chains from a single sample sequenced in a study of cytotoxic CD8 clonotypes in ibrutinib-treated CLL. Using immunoSEQ multiplex PCR, the repertoire was profiled, and TCRdb retains in-frame clones only, with some absent. This table holds under 150,000 clones, about 91% found once. The specimen comprised PBMCs, sampled after 12 months of ibrutinib treatment. Every receptor here comes from a human donor with chronic lymphocytic leukemia.

V is TRBV4-3 and J is TRBJ1-5; tentatively, D is TRBD1 (5 bases). Per the germline V gene, CDR1 is LGHNA and CDR2 is YSLEER. This CDR3 region has 16 residues. The V and J ends lost 0 bases and 6 bases respectively, with 15 bases between them. Written as DNA, the CDR3 is TGCGCCAGCAGCCAAGATTTGCAGGGACGCGGTCAGCCCCAGCATTTT. Protein: CASSQDLQGRGQPQHF.

The chain recombines TRBV28 with TRBJ1-2, with no clear D. Trimming left V 3 bases short and J 4 bases short, with 9 bases between. Germline V gene sequence: CDR1 MDHEN, CDR2 SYDVKM. The CDR3 consists of 13 residues. DNA of the CDR3: TGTGCCAGCAGTTTGAAGGGCGCCTATGGCTACACCTTC. Its translation: CASSLKGAYGYTF.

The chain employs TRBV7-8 and TRBJ1-1; D possibly corresponds to TRBD1 (5 bases). With 3 bases removed from V and 6 bases from J, the gap between germline ends came to 11 bases. CDR1 SGHVS and CDR2 FQNEAQ come from the germline V gene. CDR3 size: 13 residues. DNA for the CDR3: TGTGCCAGCAGCTTTACAGGAGAGTCTGAAGCTTTCTTT. Its protein is CASSFTGESEAFF.

V usage is TRBV5-1 and J usage is TRBJ2-4, with 9 positions matching TRBD2. Germline V lookup: CDR1 SGHRS, CDR2 YFSETQ. Germline trimming cut 4 bases from V and 5 bases from J; bases unmatched to any gene: 10. The CDR3 sequence is 16 residues long. This chain's CDR3 is CASSLLAGGPQNIQYF. The DNA of the CDR3 is TGCGCCAGCAGCCTCCTTGCGGGAGGGCCCCAAAACATTCAGTACTTC.

V usage is TRBV28 and J usage is TRBJ2-1; D is uncertain. CDR3 size: 12 residues. V shed 7 bases and J shed 1 base, with 5 bases lying between them. Germline CDR1 is MDHEN and CDR2 is SYDVKM. The CDR3 sequence: CASMTSYNEQFF. CDR3 nucleotides: TGTGCCAGCATGACGTCCTACAATGAGCAGTTCTTC.

This chain joins TRBV4-2 and TRBJ2-1, with TRBD1 identical over 9 bases. The CDR3 sequence is 16 residues long. Losses at the gene ends were 0 bases for V and 8 bases for J; bases not matched to a gene: 8. Germline CDR1 LGHNA, CDR2 YNFKEQ. The CDR3 region is CASSQEGDRVADEQFF. CDR3 DNA sequence: TGTGCCAGCAGCCAAGAGGGGGACAGGGTTGCCGATGAGCAGTTCTTC.

This clone was counted once. The chain carries TRBV11-2 and TRBJ2-1; maybe TRBD1 (5 bases). Germline V gene lookup returns CDR1 SGHAT and CDR2 FQNNGV. The V end lost 3 bases, the J end lost 5 bases, and 14 bases lay between the germline ends. This CDR3 is 15 amino acids long. The CDR3 coding sequence is TGTGCCAGCAGCTTCATAGGGGCTGGAAACAATGAGCAGTTCTTC. It is translated as CASSFIGAGNNEQFF.

The gene calls are TRBV18 and TRBJ2-3; TRBD2 is a possible D gene (5 bases). CDR3 size: 15 residues. Germline CDR1 KGHSH, CDR2 LQKENI. The V end lost 2 bases, the J end lost 2 bases, and 11 bases lay between the germline ends. CDR3 region: CASSPFPGITDTQYF. The CDR3 coding sequence is TGTGCCAGCTCACCATTCCCGGGAATCACAGATACGCAGTATTTT.

This clone appeared a few times. The CDR3 DNA is TGTGCCAGCAGCTCGGGACTAGAAGAGACCCAGTACTTC. It specifies CASSSGLEETQYF. J is TRBJ2-5 and V is TRBV11-2; 8 bases are shared with TRBD2. The CDR3 is 13 amino acids. Germline V CDR1 and CDR2: SGHAT, FQNNGV. V gave up 4 bases and J gave up 3 bases; unmatched junction bases: 1.

J is TRBJ2-7 and V is TRBV11-3; no clear D. Germline CDR1 SGHNT, CDR2 YENEEA. The CDR3 is 13 residues long. V was clipped by 4 bases and J by 3 bases, with 10 bases between them. As DNA, the CDR3 is TGTGCCAGCAGCTGGTCAGGAAGCTACGAGCAGTACTTC. Translation: CASSWSGSYEQYF.

The genes are TRBV4-2 and TRBJ1-5, with D uncertain. V gave up 0 bases and J gave up 4 bases, with 10 bases separating them. Looked up from germline, CDR1 is LGHNA and CDR2 is YNFKEQ. The length of the CDR3 is 15 residues. CDR3 DNA: TGTGCCAGCAGCCAAGAGAGTGGGGAGAATCAGCCCCAGCATTTT. It specifies CASSQESGENQPQHF.

V gene TRBV6-6 combines with J gene TRBJ2-1, with 7 bases aligning to TRBD1. The germline gives CDR1 MNHNY, CDR2 SVGAGI (reference sequence). V lost 7 bases to trimming and J lost 5 bases; unmatched junction nucleotides: 5. CDR3 length: 13 residues. For the CDR3, the DNA is TGTGCCAGCACCCTAACAGGGGACAATGAGCAGTTCTTC. Translation: CASTLTGDNEQFF.

The CDR3 reads CASSRGREGIGYGYTF. In DNA form, the CDR3 reads TGTGCCAGCAGTAGGGGCAGGGAAGGTATCGGCTATGGCTACACCTTC. The chain joins TRBV7-9 to TRBJ1-2; possibly TRBD1 for D (5 bases). Germline CDR1 is SEHNR and CDR2 is FQNEAQ (reference sequence). The V end was cut by 6 bases, the J end by 4 bases, with 21 bases between. The CDR3 is made up of 16 amino acids.

The V call is TRBV30, the J call TRBJ1-3; D remains unclear. There are 15 residues in the CDR3. Per the germline V gene, CDR1 is GTSNPN and CDR2 is SVGIG (reference sequence). V was shortened by 0 bases and J by 0 bases, with 9 bases between the two germline ends. The CDR3 spells CAWSVALFSGNTIYF. The CDR3 DNA reads as TGTGCCTGGAGTGTGGCTCTGTTCTCTGGAAACACCATATATTTT.

CDR3 bases: TGTGCCAGCAGTTCCCGACAGAACACTGAAGCTTTCTTT. It specifies CASSSRQNTEAFF. The genes are TRBV27 and TRBJ1-1, with D hard to call. The CDR3 is 13 amino acids. CDR1 is MNHEY and CDR2 is SMNVEV in the germline V gene (reference sequence). V was trimmed by 4 bases and J by 1 base, leaving 7 bases between them.

This chain links TRBV10-3 with TRBJ1-5; a weak D match, TRBD1 (6 bases). Germline V gene data show CDR1 as ENHRY and CDR2 as SYGVKD. The CDR3 runs 15 residues. V lost 3 bases and J 3 bases, leaving 12 bases between the germline ends. Here the CDR3 DNA reads TGTGCCATCAGTGAAGGCAGGGGAAACAATCAGCCCCAGCATTTT. Its translation: CAISEGRGNNQPQHF.

Only a few counts were recorded for this clone. The CDR3 DNA sequence: TGCGCCAGCAGCGAGGCTGTCTCCCGCGAGCAGTACTTC. This gives the protein CASSEAVSREQYF. The rearrangement links TRBV5-1 to TRBJ2-7; D ambiguous. This CDR3 spans 13 amino acids. Germline V gene data show CDR1 as SGHRS and CDR2 as YFSETQ. With 4 bases removed from V and 6 bases from J, the gap between germline ends came to 14 bases. Full variable domain (outside the CDR3, taken from reference TRBV5-1 and TRBJ2-7): KAGVTQTPRYLIKTRGQQVTLSCSPISGHRSVSWYQQTPGQGLQFLFEYFSETQRNKGNFPGRFSGRQFSNSRSEMNVSTLELGDSALYLCASSEAVSREQYFGPGTRLTVT.